This entry features one TCR beta chain sequence. The target antigen is unknown. This entry comes from a study of graft-versus-host responses after intestinal transplantation. Turning to the study itself: Recipients across the board were started on anti-thymocyte globulin induction, then kept on tacrolimus and steroids for about three years. Whole-study results and caveats: Elevated graft-versus-host to host-versus-graft clonal ratios in allografts were recorded for patients with graft-donor T cell macrochimerism. The authors found GvH clones in recipient marrow, some appearing first in ileum or blood.

Germline V gene lookup returns CDR1 LNHDA and CDR2 SQIVND (reference sequence). The CDR3 is 16 residues long. V was clipped by 4 bases and J by 0 bases; unmatched bases: 6. TCRdb's table, derived via immunoSEQ multiplex PCR, lists solely in-frame clones and lacks some. This table holds 30,000 to 35,000 clones, roughly four fifths found once. Material: unstimulated CD8+ T cells sorted from spleen or lymph node cells, obtained before intestinal transplant. This chain joins TRBV19 and TRBJ2-1, with 7 bases fitting TRBD1. The TCR was taken from a human donor who received an intestinal transplant. CDR3 sequence: CASSTMWDSSYNEQFF. CDR3 nucleotide sequence: TGTGCCAGTAGTACTATGTGGGACAGCTCCTACAATGAGCAGTTCTTC.